Listed below are T cell receptor beta chains from one sample, sequenced in a study of shared clonotypes between healthy human individuals. This table comes from immunoSEQ multiplex PCR, and its TCRdb copy is limited to in-frame clones, with some not included. The profile shows some 1.5 million clones, approximately 98% of them singletons. Sequencing input: naive CD4+ T cells sorted from blood. These receptors all come from a man aged 25-45 years in good health. CDR3s include the opening cysteine and the closing phenylalanine or tryptophan. Fields, in order: clone size, V gene, J gene, D gene, CDR3 DNA, CDR3 protein. D genes are given only for firm matches. Rows give clone size only sometimes, using once, few, many, or a class for an expanded clone.

.,TRBV29-1,TRBJ2-1,.,TGCAGCGTTCTCGGACCAGCGGGGCAGTTCTTC,CSVLGPAGQFF
.,TRBV20-1,TRBJ2-7,TRBD2,TGCAGTGCTATTAGCGGGGCGCGGCAGTACTTC,CSAISGARQYF
.,TRBV5-6,TRBJ2-3,.,TGTGCCAGCAGCATATTACTGTCCATTAGCACAGATACGCAGTATTTT,CASSILLSISTDTQYF
.,TRBV10-2,TRBJ2-5,TRBD1,TGCGCCAGCAGGAGGACAGGGGAGAAGACCCAGTACTTC,CASRRTGEKTQYF
.,TRBV28,TRBJ2-2,TRBD2,TGTGCCACCTTAGCGGGAGGCCGTACCGGGGAGCTGTTTTTT,CATLAGGRTGELFF
.,TRBV6-4,TRBJ2-2,.,TGTGCCAGCAGTGGCTCTCCCGGAAACACCGGGGAGCTGTTTTTT,CASSGSPGNTGELFF
.,TRBV5-4,TRBJ2-5,TRBD1,TGTGCCAGCAGCCGGGACAGGGGGGCCCAAGAGACCCAGTACTTC,CASSRDRGAQETQYF
once,TRBV2,TRBJ1-2,.,TGTGCCAGCAGTGAAGCGAGGTCAGGGACTAACTATGGCTACACCTTC,CASSEARSGTNYGYTF
.,TRBV19,TRBJ1-1,TRBD1,TGTGCCAGTAGGCAACAGGGGGTGAACACTGAAGCTTTCTTT,CASRQQGVNTEAFF
.,TRBV7-3,TRBJ2-7,.,TGTGCCAGCAGCAAACGAGAGGCCGTAGACGAGCAGTACTTC,CASSKREAVDEQYF
.,TRBV5-1,TRBJ1-2,TRBD1,TGCGCCAGCAGCCTGGGACAGTCGGAGGGCTATGGCTACACCTTC,CASSLGQSEGYGYTF
once,TRBV7-2,TRBJ2-3,.,TGTGCCAGCAGCTCCCCCTCAAGCACAGATACGCAGTATTTT,CASSSPSSTDTQYF
.,TRBV25-1,TRBJ1-2,.,TGTGCCAGCAGTGAATACGGCAGGGAGGTGGATGGCTACACCTTC,CASSEYGREVDGYTF
.,TRBV4-1,TRBJ2-7,.,TGCGCCAGCAGCCCACTACCGGGACTCTACTACGAGCAGTACTTC,CASSPLPGLYYEQYF
.,TRBV7-9,TRBJ1-3,.,TGTGCCAGCAGCTCATGGCCTGGAAACACCATATATTTT,CASSSWPGNTIYF
.,TRBV12-5,TRBJ2-7,.,TGTGCTAGTGGTAAGGGGATGGGGTTATCCTACGAGCAGTACTTC,CASGKGMGLSYEQYF
.,TRBV5-1,TRBJ2-3,TRBD2,TGCGCCAGCAGCTTGTGGTCCGGGGGGAGCACAGATACGCAGTATTTT,CASSLWSGGSTDTQYF
.,TRBV2,TRBJ1-2,.,TGTGCCAGCAGTGTCAGAGGGCAGAACTATGGCTACACCTTC,CASSVRGQNYGYTF
.,TRBV19,TRBJ2-7,TRBD2,TGTGCCAGTAGTATACTAGCGGGAGCATGGGAGCAGTACTTC,CASSILAGAWEQYF
.,TRBV28,TRBJ1-1,.,TGTGCCAGCAGTTTCACGGGGCTTGGGACTGAAGCTTTCTTT,CASSFTGLGTEAFF
.,TRBV27,TRBJ1-5,TRBD1,TGTGCCAGCAGTTTTACAGGGGGCGGAGGTCAGCCCCAGCATTTT,CASSFTGGGGQPQHF
.,TRBV9,TRBJ2-7,TRBD2,TGTGCCAGCAGCGTAGGCGGGAGCGTTTCCTACGAGCAGTACTTC,CASSVGGSVSYEQYF
.,TRBV10-3,TRBJ2-2,.,TGTGCCATCACCCCGACTAGTGGCTCCGGGGAGCTGTTTTTT,CAITPTSGSGELFF
.,TRBV5-8,TRBJ2-7,TRBD2,TGTGCCAGCAGCGGGGGGACTATCGCCCTCTACGAGCAGTACTTC,CASSGGTIALYEQYF
.,TRBV15,TRBJ2-1,TRBD2,TGTGCCACCAGCAGAGTACTAGCGGGAGGGGTTGAGCAGTTCTTC,CATSRVLAGGVEQFF